A selection of T cell receptor beta chains follows, all from one sample in a study of blood T cell repertoires in COVID-19. Libraries were prepared by immunoSEQ multiplex PCR; TCRdb keeps only in-frame clonotypes and omits some of them. The sample consists of more than 110,000 clones, over 60% of them appearing once. The sequenced sample was PBMCs or T cells enriched from blood (not recorded which). The receptor source for this set is a woman between 50 and 59 years old who had recovered from COVID-19. Both conserved end residues are part of each CDR3. A D gene is named only where the DNA matches it firmly. Only part of the rows carry a size: once, few, many, or a class if the clone is expanded.

>.|TRBJ2-7|TRBV2|14|TRBD1
TGTGCCAGCAATGCCGGGACAGGGGCTAGAGAGCAGTACTTC
CASNAGTGAREQYF
>.|TRBJ2-5|TRBV11-2|16|TRBD2
TGTGCCAGCAGCACGACTAGCGGGAGGGCCGTAGAGACCCAGTACTTC
CASSTTSGRAVETQYF
>.|TRBJ2-3|TRBV6-6|13|TRBD1
TGTGCCAGCACCGGGACAGACACAGATACGCAGTATTTT
CASTGTDTDTQYF
>many|TRBJ1-2|TRBV29-1|12|TRBD1
TGCAGCGTCGGGACAGACAACTATGGCTACACCTTC
CSVGTDNYGYTF
>.|TRBJ1-5|TRBV7-9|13|.
TGTGCCACCGCACAGGGTCCCAATCAGCCCCAGCATTTT
CATAQGPNQPQHF
>.|TRBJ2-1|TRBV5-6|15|.
TGTGCCAGCAGCTTTTACAACAGGGAAATAAATGAGCAGTTCTTC
CASSFYNREINEQFF
>.|TRBJ2-3|TRBV4-2|20|TRBD2
TGTGCCAGCAGCCAAGATTCCCCTCGAGGCGTAGCGGGCGTCACCGATACGCAGTATTTT
CASSQDSPRGVAGVTDTQYF
>.|TRBJ2-1|TRBV2|15|.
TGTGCCATCTACTTGGCGGGAAAAGATGGGAATGAGCAGTTCTTC
CAIYLAGKDGNEQFF
>.|TRBJ1-1|TRBV6-5|12|.
TGTGCCAGCCGGAGGCAGGACACTGAAGCTTTCTTT
CASRRQDTEAFF
>.|TRBJ2-1|TRBV7-7|17|TRBD2
TGTGCTAGCAGCCCCAGACTAGCGGGGGGGCCGGGCAATGAGCAGTTCTTC
CASSPRLAGGPGNEQFF
>.|TRBJ1-2|TRBV19|14|.
TGTGCCAGTAGTATCGGGGAGTCCCTCTATGGCTACACCTTC
CASSIGESLYGYTF
>.|TRBJ2-3|TRBV27|18|TRBD2
TGTGCCAGCAGTTTAGCCCCTAGCGGGAGACGTAGCACAGATACGCAGTATTTT
CASSLAPSGRRSTDTQYF
>.|TRBJ2-2|TRBV18|16|TRBD2
TGTGCCAGCTCACCGCCGGGAGGGGATTACACCGGGGAGCTGTTTTTT
CASSPPGGDYTGELFF
>.|TRBJ2-2|TRBV29-1|13|.
TGCAGCGTTGAAGGTAGCCGCACCGGGGAGCTGTTTTTT
CSVEGSRTGELFF
>.|TRBJ2-7|TRBV27|11|.
TGTGCCAGCAGTTTAAGCCACGAGCAGTACTTC
CASSLSHEQYF
>few|TRBJ1-5|TRBV7-5|17|.
TGTGCCAGAAGCCAAGTAGCGCGGGTTTGGGGCAATCAGCCCCAGCATTTT
CARSQVARVWGNQPQHF
>.|TRBJ1-5|TRBV5-1|16|.
TGCGCCAGCAGCTTGGGCCCAGGGGCATTCAATCAGCCCCAGCATTTT
CASSLGPGAFNQPQHF
>.|TRBJ1-1|TRBV18|15|.
TGTGCCAGCTCACAAGAGATCGGGGTGGACACTGAAGCTTTCTTT
CASSQEIGVDTEAFF
>.|TRBJ1-1|TRBV5-1|13|.
TGCGCCAGCAGCCGGGGATCTGTCACTGAAGCTTTCTTT
CASSRGSVTEAFF
>.|TRBJ1-4|TRBV4-1|13|.
TGCGCCAGCACATCACAGCCTAATGAAAAACTGTTTTTT
CASTSQPNEKLFF
>.|TRBJ2-1|TRBV21-1|16|.
TGTGCCAGCAGCATCCTCCTAGCGCCAACCTACAATGAGCAGTTCTTC
CASSILLAPTYNEQFF
>.|TRBJ1-3|TRBV30|11|.
TGTGGACTCGGCTCTGGAAACACCATATATTTT
CGLGSGNTIYF
>.|TRBJ1-1|TRBV18|13|TRBD1
TGTGCCAGCTCACCAGCAGGGGGGACTGAAGCTTTCTTT
CASSPAGGTEAFF
>.|TRBJ1-1|TRBV18|13|.
TGTGCCAGCTCACCACTCCGAGACACTGAAGCTTTCTTT
CASSPLRDTEAFF
>.|TRBJ2-2|TRBV4-1|11|.
TGCGCCAGCAGCCATCGCGGGGAGCTGTTTTTT
CASSHRGELFF
>.|TRBJ2-2|TRBV11-2|15|.
TGTGCCAGCAGCTTCAGGCAGGTGAACACCGGGGAGCTGTTTTTT
CASSFRQVNTGELFF
>.|TRBJ2-7|TRBV28|15|.
TGTGCCAGCAGTCCGGCTGGAGGGAGAGACCACGAGCAGTACTTC
CASSPAGGRDHEQYF
>.|TRBJ1-5|TRBV7-9|19|.
TGTGCCAGCAGCTTATCTGGGACCCATGAAAGGGGGAGCAATCAGCCCCAGCATTTT
CASSLSGTHERGSNQPQHF
>.|TRBJ1-3|TRBV5-1|16|TRBD1
TGCGCCAGCAGCTTGGAGGGCAGGGGGCACGGAAACACCATATATTTT
CASSLEGRGHGNTIYF
>once|TRBJ2-2|TRBV28|14|.
TGTGCCAGCAGTTTTGGGCAGGTCTCCGGGGAGCTGTTTTTT
CASSFGQVSGELFF
>.|TRBJ2-1|TRBV29-1|14|TRBD2
TGCAGCGTTGACGGCGGGAGTGGGGGCAATGAGCAGTTCTTC
CSVDGGSGGNEQFF
>.|TRBJ2-7|TRBV12-3/TRBV12-4|13|.
TGTGCCAGCCGCCGGGGCGGGACCGACGAGCAGTACTTC
CASRRGGTDEQYF
>few|TRBJ1-2|TRBV28|13|.
TGTGCCAGCAGTCTCCCAGGAGGTGGAGGCTACACCTTC
CASSLPGGGGYTF
>.|TRBJ2-1|TRBV11-2|16|TRBD1
TGTGCCAGCATCCAGGGACAGGCTCAAAACTACAATGAGCAGTTCTTC
CASIQGQAQNYNEQFF
>few|TRBJ1-1|TRBV5-1|15|TRBD1
TGCGCCAGCAGCCCCCTAAGGCAGGGGGTTTATGAAGCTTTCTTT
CASSPLRQGVYEAFF
>.|TRBJ2-3|TRBV2|17|TRBD2
TGTGCCAGCAGTAGGGGAGCGGGAGGAACTAGCACAGATACGCAGTATTTT
CASSRGAGGTSTDTQYF
>.|TRBJ2-4|TRBV2|13|TRBD2
TGTGCCAGCAAGGGGACTAGCGCCCACATTCAGTACTTC
CASKGTSAHIQYF
>.|TRBJ2-1|TRBV11-2|13|TRBD2
TGTGCCAGCAGCAAGACGCGGGAGAACGAGCAGTTCTTC
CASSKTRENEQFF
>.|TRBJ2-7|TRBV7-9|13|.
TGTGCCAGCAGCACCGGGTTCTCCTACGAGCAGTACTTC
CASSTGFSYEQYF
>.|TRBJ2-5|TRBV21-1|15|.
TGTGCCAGCAGCAAGACTGTTTTTGGGGCGGAGACCCAGTACTTC
CASSKTVFGAETQYF
>few|TRBJ1-5|TRBV28|15|.
TGTGCCAGCAGTTTAGCCCAGGTTAGCAATCAGCCCCAGCATTTT
CASSLAQVSNQPQHF
>.|TRBJ2-3|TRBV2|18|TRBD2
TGTGCCAGCAAAACTCTAGCGGTCGGAGGGTTTGGCACAGATACGCAGTATTTT
CASKTLAVGGFGTDTQYF
>.|TRBJ2-2|TRBV5-6|15|.
TGTGCCAGCAGCTTGAGCGGCGCGAACACCGGGGAGCTGTTTTTT
CASSLSGANTGELFF
>.|TRBJ2-1|TRBV12-5|15|.
TGTGCTAGTGGTTTAGGGGGAATGATACAGTATGAGCAGTTCTTC
CASGLGGMIQYEQFF
>.|TRBJ2-1|TRBV5-4|16|TRBD2
TGTGCCAGCAGCTCGTTAGCGGGAGTAGGTGACAATGAGCAGTTCTTC
CASSSLAGVGDNEQFF
>.|TRBJ1-1|TRBV11-2|12|.
TGTGCCAGCAGCCATTCAGGGACTGAAGCTTTCTTT
CASSHSGTEAFF
>.|TRBJ2-1|TRBV5-4|14|.
TGTGCCAGCAGCTTGGCCGGAGGGTTCGATGAGCAGTTCTTC
CASSLAGGFDEQFF
>.|TRBJ1-1|TRBV6-6|14|TRBD1
TGTGCCGGCCTGGCGCGACAGGGCTACACTGAAGCTTTCTTT
CAGLARQGYTEAFF
>.|TRBJ1-4|TRBV27|15|.
TGTGCCAGCAGTTTAGTAAGGCAGGAACGTGAAAAACTGTTTTTT
CASSLVRQEREKLFF
>.|TRBJ2-5|TRBV9|14|.
TGTGCCAGCAGCGTAGGAACCAGCCAAGAGACCCAGTACTTC
CASSVGTSQETQYF
>.|TRBJ1-1|TRBV21-1|13|.
TGTGCCAGCACACGACAGGTCAACACTGAAGCTTTCTTT
CASTRQVNTEAFF
>.|TRBJ1-4|TRBV29-1|16|TRBD1
TGCAGCGTTGGAGGACAGGGGGCGCGAGGTAATGAAAAACTGTTTTTT
CSVGGQGARGNEKLFF
>.|TRBJ2-5|TRBV5-1|15|.
TGCGCCAGCAGCTTGGGGGCAGGGTACCAAGAGACCCAGTACTTC
CASSLGAGYQETQYF
>.|TRBJ1-1|TRBV28|18|TRBD1
TGTGCCAGCAGTTTATCAGGGACAGGGGTGACATCGTACACTGAAGCTTTCTTT
CASSLSGTGVTSYTEAFF
>.|TRBJ2-7|TRBV7-8|15|TRBD1
TGTGCCAGCAGCTTCACTCGGACAGGGGTTCCCGAGCAGTACTTC
CASSFTRTGVPEQYF